A single sample is the source of the 8 T cell receptor beta chains below, sequenced in a study of PD-1 blockade in classical Hodgkin lymphoma. This table comes from immunoSEQ multiplex PCR, and its TCRdb copy is limited to in-frame clones, with some not included. The sample holds around 45,000 clones, approximately 78% seen once. Time point described: cycle 4 day 1 (C4D1), after five to seven weeks of nivolumab. No patient escaped relapse after autologous stem cell transplantation, and brentuximab vedotin exposure varied. The starting material was peripheral blood mononuclear cells (PBMCs), obtained before the fourth cycle of nivolumab. The origin of the receptors is a human donor with classical Hodgkin lymphoma.

This clone was seen only once. The V call is TRBV23-1, the J call TRBJ2-7; no clear D gene. TRBV23-1 is designated an ORF whose function remains uncertain. The CDR3 spans 9 residues. V was shortened by 7 bases and J by 3 bases, with 1 base between the two germline ends. The CDR3: CASNYEQYF. The DNA for the CDR3 is TGCGCCAGCAACTACGAGCAGTACTTC.

The V gene is TRBV27, the J gene TRBJ1-5; 7 bases match TRBD1. J gave up 5 bases and V 7 bases, and 2 bases lay outside the gene matches. Germline values: CDR1 MNHEY, CDR2 SMNVEV (reference sequence). There are 12 residues in the CDR3. As DNA, the CDR3 is TGTGCCAGCACGACAGGGCATCAGCCCCAGCATTTT. Amino acid sequence: CASTTGHQPQHF.

This chain links TRBV5-8 with TRBJ1-4; D remains unclear. The germline V and J ends were trimmed by 2 bases and 10 bases, with 15 bases remaining between them. Germline CDR1 reads SGHTS; CDR2 reads YDEGEE. The CDR3 has 14 amino acids. DNA for the CDR3: TGTGCCAGCAGCTTCCGGTTAAGCGGTCGAAAACTGTTTTTT. It yields the protein CASSFRLSGRKLFF.

The chain is built from TRBV4-3 and TRBJ2-1; 10 nucleotides align to TRBD2. The germline V gene encodes CDR1 LGHNA and CDR2 YSLEER. The CDR3 is 17 amino acids. Trimming at V came to 0 bases and at J to 6 bases, leaving 8 bases not matched to a gene. The CDR3 coding sequence is TGCGCCAGCAGCCAAGATAACCAGCGGGGGGGCCCCAATGAGCAGTTCTTC. This sequence encodes CASSQDNQRGGPNEQFF.

V is TRBV10-3 and J is TRBJ2-3; D not resolved. This CDR3 region has 14 residues. Germline CDR1 is ENHRY and CDR2 is SYGVKD. With 3 bases removed from V and 6 bases from J, the gap between germline ends came to 13 bases. The CDR3 DNA reads as TGTGCCATCAGTGATGTGGGGTTCCCCGATACGCAGTATTTT. Encoded protein: CAISDVGFPDTQYF.

V is TRBV5-1 and J is TRBJ2-4; D not resolved. Trimming took off 4 bases at V and 3 bases at J, with 14 bases between the two ends. The CDR3 totals 15 residues. Germline lookup yields CDR1 SGHRS and CDR2 YFSETQ. The CDR3 reads CASSPDLTFKNIQYF. The CDR3 bases are TGCGCCAGCAGCCCCGACCTCACCTTCAAAAACATTCAGTACTTC.

The chain uses TRBV6-5 and TRBJ2-5; 12 bases are a match to TRBD2. Germline-derived CDR1 and CDR2 are MNHEY and SVGAGI. With V trimmed by 6 bases and J by 4 bases, 6 bases remained unmatched. The CDR3 length is 15 residues. The CDR3 DNA reads as TGTGCCAGCAGATCTAGCGGGGGGGCCTTAGAGACCCAGTACTTC. It encodes CASRSSGGALETQYF.

The CDR3 bases are TGTGCCAGCAGCCAAGACTATCAGAGAAAGAACACTGAAGCTTTCTTT. It encodes CASSQDYQRKNTEAFF. The chain couples TRBV4-2 to TRBJ1-1; D is undetermined. The CDR3 is 16 amino acids. The V end was cut by 0 bases, the J end by 1 base, with 12 bases between. CDR1 and CDR2 from the germline V gene are LGHNA and YNFKEQ.